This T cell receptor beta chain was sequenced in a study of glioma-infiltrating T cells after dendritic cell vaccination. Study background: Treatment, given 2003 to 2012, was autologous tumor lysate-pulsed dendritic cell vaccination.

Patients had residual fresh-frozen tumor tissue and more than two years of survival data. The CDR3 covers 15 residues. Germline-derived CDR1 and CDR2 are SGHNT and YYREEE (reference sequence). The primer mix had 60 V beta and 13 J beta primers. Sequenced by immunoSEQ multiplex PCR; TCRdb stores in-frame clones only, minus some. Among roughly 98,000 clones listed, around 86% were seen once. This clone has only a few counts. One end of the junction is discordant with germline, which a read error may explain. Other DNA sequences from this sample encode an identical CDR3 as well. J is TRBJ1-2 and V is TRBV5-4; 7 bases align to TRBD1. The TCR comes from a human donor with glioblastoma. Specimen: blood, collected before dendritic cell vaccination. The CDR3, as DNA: TGCGCCAGCAGCACCGAAGTACAGGGGATTTATGGCTACACCTTC. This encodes CASSTEVQGIYGYTF. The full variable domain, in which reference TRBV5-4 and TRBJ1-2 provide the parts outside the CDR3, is ETGVTQSPTHLIKTRGQQVTLRCSSQSGHNTVSWYQQALGQGPQFIFQYYREEENGRGNFPPRFSGLQFPNYSSELNVNALELDDSALYLCASSTEVQGIYGYTFGSGTRLTVV.